This entry is about one TCR beta chain. Antigen unknown. The sample comes from a study of beta chain features in type 1 diabetes. Notes on the study in general: Patients with Type 1 diabetes showed moderately but significantly shorter TCRB CDR3s in all four CD4+ subsets.

V was shortened by 3 bases and J by 5 bases, with 15 bases between the two germline ends. Looked up from germline, CDR1 is SGHDT and CDR2 is YYEEEE. The CDR3 contains 15 residues. The investigators reverse transcribed all of the isolated RNA, so they sequenced expressed TCRB transcripts. This table comes from immunoSEQ multiplex PCR, and its TCRdb copy is limited to in-frame clones, with some not included. The sample has under 300,000 clones; 25% to 35% are singletons. The receptor was derived from a man aged 25-40 years in good health. The sample taken for sequencing was central memory CD4+ T cells from blood. The chain joins TRBV5-6 to TRBJ1-5; the D is unclear. CDR3 protein: CASSSGPSKHQPQHF. CDR3 sequence (DNA): TGTGCCAGCAGCTCCGGGCCCTCTAAGCATCAGCCCCAGCATTTT.